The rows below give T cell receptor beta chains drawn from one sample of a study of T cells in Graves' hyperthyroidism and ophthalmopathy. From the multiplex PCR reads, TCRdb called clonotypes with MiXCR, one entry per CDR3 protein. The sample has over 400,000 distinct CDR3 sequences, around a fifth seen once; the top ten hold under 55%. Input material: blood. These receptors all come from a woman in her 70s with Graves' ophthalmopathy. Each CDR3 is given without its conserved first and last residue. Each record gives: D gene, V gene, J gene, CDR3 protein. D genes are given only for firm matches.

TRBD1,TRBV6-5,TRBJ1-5,ASSYATGEQPQH
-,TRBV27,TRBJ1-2,ASSRMPLQGTYGYT
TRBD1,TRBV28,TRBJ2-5,ASSLGTGGRETQY
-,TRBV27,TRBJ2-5,ASSSGGLRGTQY
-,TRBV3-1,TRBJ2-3,ASSHRGASAPDTQY
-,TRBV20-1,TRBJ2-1,SAPGAGNEQF
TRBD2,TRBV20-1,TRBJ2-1,SAIRRERFNEQF
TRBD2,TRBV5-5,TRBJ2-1,ASSAPGLATNNEQF
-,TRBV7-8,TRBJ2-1,ASSTSRTINEQF
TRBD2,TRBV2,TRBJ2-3,ASSPSRLAGAGTQY
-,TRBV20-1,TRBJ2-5,SARLVTLETQY
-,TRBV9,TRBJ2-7,ASSVESGTSYEQY
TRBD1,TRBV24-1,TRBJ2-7,ATSDLQDRVYEQY
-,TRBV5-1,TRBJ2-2,ASSAGNTGELF
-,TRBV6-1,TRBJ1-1,ASSSGPTKAF
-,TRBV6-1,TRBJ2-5,ASSGLGSGETQY
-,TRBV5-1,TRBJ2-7,ASSLEIGYEQY
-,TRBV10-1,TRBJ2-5,ATSRQGRGETQY
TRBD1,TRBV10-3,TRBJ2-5,AISLGQEETQY
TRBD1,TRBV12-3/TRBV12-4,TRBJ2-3,ASIMDRRTDTQY
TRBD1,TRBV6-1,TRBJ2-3,ASSRIGTQGLVPDTQY
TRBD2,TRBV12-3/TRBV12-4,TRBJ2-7,ASSFGTSGSYEQY
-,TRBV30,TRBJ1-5,AWISNQPQH
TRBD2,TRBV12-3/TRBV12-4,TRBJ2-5,ASSLTSGSETQY
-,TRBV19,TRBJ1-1,ASRATGTQSIQGYREAF
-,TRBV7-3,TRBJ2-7,ASSPQQGSLHEQY
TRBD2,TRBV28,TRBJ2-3,ASTPSAGGTDTQY
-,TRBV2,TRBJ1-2,ASSEGGGYT
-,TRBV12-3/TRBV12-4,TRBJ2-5,ASSLEFTQETQY
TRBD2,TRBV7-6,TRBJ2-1,ASSSMTGLVFSEQF
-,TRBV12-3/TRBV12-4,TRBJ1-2,ASSLGGSGYT
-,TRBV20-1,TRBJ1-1,SAHAGANTEAF
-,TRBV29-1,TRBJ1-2,SVEGGIYGYT
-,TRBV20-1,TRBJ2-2,SAGRNTGELF
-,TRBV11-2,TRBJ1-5,ASSLGPPNQPQH
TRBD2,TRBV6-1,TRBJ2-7,ASTGGISEQY
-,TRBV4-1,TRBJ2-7,ASSLQAVSYEQY
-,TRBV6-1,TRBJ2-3,ATGVAGLSTDTQY
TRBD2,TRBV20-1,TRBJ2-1,SASSTEGLAGDEQF
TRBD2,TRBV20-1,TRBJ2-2,SARRLAGDLNTGELF
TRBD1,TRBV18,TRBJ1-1,ASSATGAGTGAF
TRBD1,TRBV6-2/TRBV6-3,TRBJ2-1,ASSYRTGAYNEQF
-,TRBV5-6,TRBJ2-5,ASRRDTQETQY
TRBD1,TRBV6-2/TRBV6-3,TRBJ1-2,ASRRTGGDYGYT
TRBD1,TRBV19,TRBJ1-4,ASSMTGGRKEKLF
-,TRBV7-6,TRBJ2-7,ASSSQPVGEQY
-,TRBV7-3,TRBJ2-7,ASSQDAGRVGEQY
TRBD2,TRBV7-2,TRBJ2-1,ASSLGRGGVEQF
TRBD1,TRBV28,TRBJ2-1,ASRFPGQGYNEQF
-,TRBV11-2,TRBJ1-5,ASSQDRFNQPQH